The clone carrying this T cell receptor beta chain was seen only once. Germline-derived CDR1 and CDR2 are LNHDA and SQIVND (reference sequence). The ends lost 3 bases at V and 4 bases at J; junction bases unmatched: 1. The CDR3 is 16 residues long. This entry is derived from a study of blood T cell repertoires in COVID-19. Overall study context: T cells, B-cell-depleted T cells, or PBMCs provided the cDNA or gDNA that served as material.

Per the study methods: Researchers report that nucleated cell counts were estimated from reference gene primer amplification. Profiled with immunoSEQ multiplex PCR; TCRdb holds only in-frame clones, not every one. V and J calls and clone size follow that table, whereas D and trimming were derived from the DNA. The sample has 380,000 or so clones; around 89% are singletons. The chain links TRBV19 to TRBJ2-3, with 16 nucleotides matching TRBD2. This clonotype originated in a man aged 35-49 years with acute or convalescent COVID-19. Material for sequencing was peripheral blood. The CDR3 DNA reads as TGTGCCAGTAGTATCGGGACTAGCGGGAGGGCAGATACGCAGTATTTT. Its protein is CASSIGTSGRADTQYF. The whole variable domain, remainder taken from reference TRBV19 and TRBJ2-3, is DGGITQSPKYLFRKEGQNVTLSCEQNLNHDAMYWYRQDPGQGLRLIYYSQIVNDFQKGDIAEGYSVSREKKESFPLTVTSAQKNPTAFYLCASSIGTSGRADTQYFGPGTRLTVL.